Each of the 4 T cell receptor beta chains below was sequenced from the same sample in a study of blood T cell repertoires in COVID-19. Generated by immunoSEQ multiplex PCR, the TCRdb table keeps only in-frame clones and is missing some. Of about 200,000 clones in the sample, roughly 90% were seen once. The specimen sequenced was peripheral blood. Receptor source: a man younger than 30 with active or convalescent COVID-19.

Only one count was recorded for this clone. The chain has TRBV7-8 and TRBJ1-2, with 9 nucleotides matching TRBD1. Germline lookup yields CDR1 SGHVS and CDR2 FQNEAQ. The trim removed 4 bases at V and 2 bases at J, leaving 11 bases unmatched. This CDR3 is built from 17 residues. DNA for the CDR3: TGTGCCAGCAGCTCACAAGACGCCGGACAGGGGAACTATGGCTACACCTTC. It translates to CASSSQDAGQGNYGYTF.

The V gene is TRBV7-2, the J gene TRBJ2-2; the match to TRBD2 covers 11 bases. The germline CDR1 and CDR2 sequences are SGHTA and FQGNSA. The CDR3 spans 17 residues. The V gene end was trimmed by 4 bases and the J gene end by 3 bases; junction bases not matched to a gene: 7. The CDR3 region is CASSSLAGGSYTGELFF. The CDR3 bases are TGTGCCAGCAGCTCTCTAGCGGGGGGCTCGTACACCGGGGAGCTGTTTTTT.

The V gene is TRBV7-2, the J gene TRBJ1-2, with TRBD1 matching 8 bases. The CDR3 length is 15 residues. Trimming at V came to 1 base and at J to 5 bases, leaving 6 bases not matched to a gene. Per the germline V gene, CDR1 is SGHTA and CDR2 is FQGNSA. The CDR3 nucleotides are TGTGCCAGCAGCTTAGAAGACAGGGGAGGATATGGCTACACCTTC. Protein sequence: CASSLEDRGGYGYTF. The full variable domain, in which reference TRBV7-2 and TRBJ1-2 provide the parts outside the CDR3, is GAGVSQSPSNKVTEKGKDVELRCDPISGHTALYWYRQSLGQGLEFLIYFQGNSAPDKSGLPSDRFSAERTGGSVSTLTIQRTQQEDSAVYLCASSLEDRGGYGYTFGSGTRLTVV.

V usage is TRBV6-5 and J usage is TRBJ1-5; 12 bases are shared with TRBD1. V lost 6 bases to trimming and J lost 10 bases; unmatched junction nucleotides: 7. The CDR3 runs 14 residues. Per germline, CDR1 MNHEY and CDR2 SVGAGI. The CDR3 DNA sequence: TGTGCCAGCAGCGGGACAGGGGGCGGGGTACCCCAGCATTTT. Translation: CASSGTGGGVPQHF.